This T cell receptor (beta chain) was identified in a study of blood T cell repertoires in COVID-19. Study-level background: PBMCs, B-cell-depleted T cells, or T cells were the source of the cDNA or gDNA that made up the material.

Trimming took off 6 bases at V and 0 bases at J, with 15 bases between the two ends. Germline assignment: CDR1 GTSNPN and CDR2 SVGIG (reference sequence). This CDR3 is 15 amino acids long. TCRdb's table, derived via immunoSEQ multiplex PCR, lists solely in-frame clones and lacks some. Of 200,000 to 250,000 clones in the sample, roughly 84% were seen once. The clonotype was recovered from a woman in her thirties or forties who had recovered from COVID-19. Material for sequencing was PBMCs or T cells enriched from blood (not recorded which). The chain is built from TRBV30 and TRBJ2-1; D not resolved. This CDR3 is CACSLVPSSYNEQFF. As DNA, the CDR3 is TGTGCCTGTTCATTAGTACCGAGCTCCTACAATGAGCAGTTCTTC.